This is a list of T cell receptor beta chains from one sample in a study of cytomegalovirus exposure and HLA in healthy donors. Sequencing was performed with immunoSEQ multiplex PCR; in TCRdb, only in-frame clones are kept and a portion is missing. Of about 91,000 clones in the sample, just under 80% were seen once. The sequencing sample was made of PBMCs. The source of these receptors is a male donor in good health and CMV-seropositive. CDR3s include the opening cysteine and the closing phenylalanine or tryptophan. D genes are given only for firm matches. The size of a clone is reported for some rows only, either as once, few or many, or as a class for expanded clones.

TRBV27,-,TRBJ2-7,-,CASGRFEQYF,TGTGCCAGCGGCCGTTTCGAGCAGTACTTC
TRBV5-4,-,TRBJ2-1,TRBD2,CASSPPGLAGGLNYNEQFF,TGTGCCAGCAGCCCCCCGGGACTAGCGGGAGGACTGAACTACAATGAGCAGTTCTTC
TRBV5-8,-,TRBJ2-1,-,CASSPEEDSYNEQFF,TGTGCCAGCAGCCCGGAGGAAGACTCCTACAATGAGCAGTTCTTC
TRBV27,-,TRBJ2-7,-,CASSLGWGRASYEQYF,TGTGCCAGCAGTTTGGGGTGGGGCAGGGCTTCCTACGAGCAGTACTTC
TRBV6-5,-,TRBJ2-7,TRBD2,CASRTGTSEAYEQYF,TGTGCCAGCAGAACCGGGACTAGCGAGGCCTACGAGCAGTACTTC
TRBV27,-,TRBJ2-7,TRBD1,CASSSAGTASGEQYF,TGTGCCAGCAGTTCTGCCGGGACAGCATCAGGCGAGCAGTACTTC
TRBV7-7,-,TRBJ2-3,TRBD2,CASSVGLARSTDTQYF,TGTGCCAGCAGCGTTGGACTAGCGAGGAGCACAGATACGCAGTATTTT
TRBV9,-,TRBJ2-5,TRBD1,CASSPDRATTQETQYF,TGTGCCAGCAGCCCCGACAGGGCCACTACCCAAGAGACCCAGTACTTC
TRBV19,-,TRBJ1-2,-,CASTPAGAINYGYTF,TGTGCCAGTACCCCGGCGGGGGCTATCAACTATGGCTACACCTTC
TRBV6-5,once,TRBJ2-7,TRBD1,CASTYGQGVEEQYF,TGTGCCAGCACTTACGGACAGGGGGTAGAGGAGCAGTACTTC
TRBV10-1,-,TRBJ1-2,-,CASSLSTAKLGGVLNGYTF,TGCGCCAGCAGTCTGTCTACTGCTAAACTGGGGGGTGTTCTCAATGGCTACACCTTC
TRBV7-7,-,TRBJ2-5,TRBD2,CAGSFSGAGETQYF,TGTGCCGGCAGCTTTAGCGGGGCTGGGGAGACCCAGTACTTC
TRBV5-1,-,TRBJ2-7,-,CASSLEGAGPRREQYF,TGCGCCAGCAGCTTGGAAGGAGCGGGTCCCCGCAGGGAGCAGTACTTC
TRBV2,-,TRBJ1-5,-,CASRSQGNEPQHF,TGTGCCAGCAGATCACAGGGAAATGAGCCCCAGCATTTT
TRBV6-5,-,TRBJ1-2,-,CASSYSGGEGYTF,TGTGCCAGCAGTTACTCGGGGGGGGAAGGCTACACCTTC
TRBV4-1,-,TRBJ2-3,TRBD2,CASKLAGVRADTQYF,TGCGCCAGCAAACTAGCGGGGGTTCGGGCAGATACGCAGTATTTT
TRBV27,few,TRBJ2-7,-,CASSPLGGASGKAFEQYF,TGTGCCAGCAGTCCCCTGGGGGGCGCGAGCGGGAAGGCCTTCGAGCAGTACTTC
TRBV5-1,once,TRBJ1-2,-,CASSPGERTLGTF,TGCGCCAGCAGCCCCGGGGAGCGAACCCTCGGTACCTTC
TRBV5-5,-,TRBJ1-2,-,CASSPDLTENYGYTF,TGTGCCAGCAGCCCGGATTTGACAGAAAACTATGGCTACACCTTC
TRBV6-5,-,TRBJ2-2,TRBD2,CAGLLRGVAGELFF,TGTGCCGGACTCTTGCGGGGGGTCGCCGGGGAGCTGTTTTTT
TRBV6-1,few,TRBJ1-5,TRBD1,CASSFRTGSNQPQHF,TGTGCCAGCAGTTTTCGGACAGGGAGCAATCAGCCCCAGCATTTT
TRBV28,-,TRBJ1-1,-,CASSPRAGLSEAFF,TGTGCCAGCAGCCCGAGAGCAGGATTGTCTGAAGCTTTCTTT
TRBV5-5,-,TRBJ2-2,-,CASSFRVGGSTGELFF,TGTGCCAGCAGCTTCCGGGTGGGAGGAAGCACCGGGGAGCTGTTTTTT
TRBV7-2,-,TRBJ2-7,-,CASSLVARQRRASEQYF,TGTGCCAGCAGCTTAGTAGCCCGCCAGCGGCGAGCCTCCGAGCAGTACTTC
TRBV5-1,-,TRBJ2-7,-,CASSLAPLFEATYEQYF,TGCGCCAGCAGCTTGGCTCCGTTATTTGAGGCAACCTACGAGCAGTACTTC
TRBV28,once,TRBJ2-5,-,CASSSTSEEETQYF,TGTGCCAGCAGTTCAACCTCTGAAGAGGAGACCCAGTACTTC
TRBV29-1,-,TRBJ2-6,TRBD1,CSGGDRAGANVLTF,TGCAGCGGGGGGGACAGGGCTGGGGCCAACGTCCTGACTTTC
TRBV29-1,-,TRBJ2-7,-,CSVATGTYEQYF,TGCAGCGTTGCCACGGGAACCTACGAGCAGTACTTC